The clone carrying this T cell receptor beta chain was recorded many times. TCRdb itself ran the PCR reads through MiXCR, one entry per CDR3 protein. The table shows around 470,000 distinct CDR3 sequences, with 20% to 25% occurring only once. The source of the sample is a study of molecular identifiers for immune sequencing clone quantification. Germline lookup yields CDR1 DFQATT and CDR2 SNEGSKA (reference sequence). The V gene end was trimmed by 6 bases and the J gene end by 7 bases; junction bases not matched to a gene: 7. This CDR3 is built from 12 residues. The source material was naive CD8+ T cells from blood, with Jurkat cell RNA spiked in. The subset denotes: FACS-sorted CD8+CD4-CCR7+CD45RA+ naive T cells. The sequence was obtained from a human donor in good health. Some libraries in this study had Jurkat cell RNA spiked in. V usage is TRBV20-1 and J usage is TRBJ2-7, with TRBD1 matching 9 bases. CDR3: CSATQGAGEQYF. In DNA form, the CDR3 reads TGCAGTGCCACACAGGGGGCGGGGGAGCAGTACTTC.